This record looks at one T cell receptor beta chain sequence and its context. Its target is unknown. From germline, CDR1 is MNHEY and CDR2 SMNVEV (reference sequence). This CDR3 region has 16 residues. V lost 5 bases, J lost 0 bases, and 15 bases lay in between. The data are from a study of OX40 agonist ivuxolimab in advanced cancers. Study-level points and caveats: CD4+ and CD8+ blood T cells expanded clonally by week 6 at 0.1 to 3.0 mg/kg.

Using immunoSEQ multiplex PCR, the repertoire was profiled, and TCRdb retains in-frame clones only, with some absent. The data show 60,000 to 85,000 clones, about 94% seen once. The V call is TRBV27, the J call TRBJ2-3, with a possible D match to TRBD2 (5 bases). Sequenced here: CD4+ or CD8+ T cells sorted from blood, sampled in a trial of the OX40 agonist ivuxolimab. This clonotype originated in an adult with an advanced solid tumor such as melanoma, head and neck, liver or kidney cancer. Here the CDR3 DNA reads TGTGCCAGCAGTCCTATCGGGGTTTCTAGCACAGATACGCAGTATTTT. Translated: CASSPIGVSSTDTQYF.